This is a list of T cell receptor beta chains from one sample in a study of blood T cell repertoires in COVID-19. Sequencing was performed with immunoSEQ multiplex PCR; in TCRdb, only in-frame clones are kept and a portion is missing. The sample records over 110,000 clones, around 90% being singletons. The specimen sequenced was peripheral blood. Source of these receptors: a woman aged 50 to 65 with acute or convalescent COVID-19. CDR3s include the opening cysteine and the closing phenylalanine or tryptophan. D genes are given only for firm matches. Clone size, where shown, is once, few, many, or a class for clones that have expanded.

TRBV25-1	.	.	TRBJ1-5	TGTGCCAGCAGTGACACTAGTAAGGGACTTCAGCCCCAGCATTTT	CASSDTSKGLQPQHF
TRBV7-8	.	few	TRBJ2-3	TGTGCCAGCAGCTTATTCGGGAGCACAGATACGCAGTATTTT	CASSLFGSTDTQYF
TRBV6-5	.	.	TRBJ2-1	TGTGCCAGCAGTTCCGAGGGTGAGCAGTTCTTC	CASSSEGEQFF
TRBV2	.	.	TRBJ1-6	TGTGCCAGCAACGAAGAAGGGGGGGGCTGGTCACCCCTCCACTTT	CASNEEGGGWSPLHF
TRBV18	.	.	TRBJ1-5	TGTGCCAGCTCACCTACTGGACAGCTCAATCAGCCCCAGCATTTT	CASSPTGQLNQPQHF
TRBV6-5	.	few	TRBJ2-3	TGTGCCAGCATCCGACGGGGCGGGGTTTCAGATACGCAGTATTTT	CASIRRGGVSDTQYF
TRBV5-6	TRBD1	.	TRBJ1-4	TGTGCCAGCAGCCGGGAAGACAGGGGAGGTGAAAAACTGTTTTTT	CASSREDRGGEKLFF
TRBV18	TRBD2	once	TRBJ2-3	TGTGCCAGCTCCATAGCGGGTGACGGCACAGATACGCAGTATTTT	CASSIAGDGTDTQYF
TRBV18	.	.	TRBJ1-4	TGTGCCAGCTCATCATCAGGGGTGGAAAAACTGTTTTTT	CASSSSGVEKLFF
TRBV12-5	TRBD1	.	TRBJ2-7	TGTGCTAGTGGTTTGAGAACAGGGGGCGACGAGCAGTACTTC	CASGLRTGGDEQYF
TRBV19	.	.	TRBJ2-2	TGTGCCAGTAGTATAATTTCGACCGGGGAGCTGTTTTTT	CASSIISTGELFF
TRBV9	.	.	TRBJ2-7	TGTGCCAGCAGCCCCCGATCCCCCTCGCGGGACAGGGCTCGGGAGGGTTCCTACGAGCAGTACTTC	CASSPRSPSRDRAREGSYEQYF
TRBV5-8	.	once	TRBJ1-6	TGTGCCAGCGCTGTCAGCGGGGTTATAATTCAACCCCTCCACTTT	CASAVSGVIIQPLHF
TRBV25-1	.	once	TRBJ1-4	TGTGCCAGCAGTGGAGACTGGATAAATGAAAAACTGTTTTTT	CASSGDWINEKLFF
TRBV27	TRBD1	.	TRBJ2-5	TGTGCCAGCAGTTCTCGGACAGGGTTCAGGGAGACCCAGTACTTC	CASSSRTGFRETQYF